Listed here are 3 T cell receptor beta chains from one sample, sequenced in a study of blood T cell repertoires in COVID-19 (dated by TCRdb to about 2020). The method behind the library was the immunoSEQ multiplex PCR assay. TCRdb obtained this table from immuneACCESS and retained in-frame rearrangements with V and J assigned. These tables miss some clones; where compared with another copy, unresolved V genes account for less than half of the shortfall, and the remainder is unexplained. The table for this sample lists about 200,000 clones; 80% to 85% of them were counted only once. The ten largest clones capture around 8% of the sample. Sequencing input: peripheral blood. The receptors here all came from a woman older than 75 with COVID-19, enrolled during active disease.

The V call is TRBV28, the J call TRBJ1-1, with D possibly being TRBD1 (5 bases). The CDR3 covers 14 residues. Between the trimmed V and J ends, which lost 4 bases and 7 bases, there was a span of 16 bases. Germline-derived CDR1 and CDR2 are MDHEN and SYDVKM. Written as DNA, the CDR3 is TGTGCCAGCAGTTCGGGAGGGACTAAGGTTGAAGCTTTCTTT. This sequence encodes CASSSGGTKVEAFF.

In DNA, the CDR3 is TGTGCCAGCAGCCAAGATATCGGCTACACCTTC. Protein product: CASSQDIGYTF. The V gene is TRBV3-1 (or the pseudogene TRBV3-2), the J gene TRBJ1-2; no reliable D call. Germline V gives CDR1 LGHDT, CDR2 YNNKEL (reference sequence). This CDR3 spans 11 amino acids. Trimming pared 0 bases from V and 8 bases from J, leaving 4 bases between.

This chain joins TRBV11-2 and TRBJ2-1, with 8 bases identical to TRBD2. The junction had 6 bases not matched to a gene; V was cut back by 4 bases and J by 7 bases. Germline CDR1 SGHAT, CDR2 FQNNGV. The CDR3 contains 14 residues. The CDR3 DNA reads as TGTGCCAGCAGCTCCTTAGCGGGAAGGAATGAGCAGTTCTTC. Translation: CASSSLAGRNEQFF.